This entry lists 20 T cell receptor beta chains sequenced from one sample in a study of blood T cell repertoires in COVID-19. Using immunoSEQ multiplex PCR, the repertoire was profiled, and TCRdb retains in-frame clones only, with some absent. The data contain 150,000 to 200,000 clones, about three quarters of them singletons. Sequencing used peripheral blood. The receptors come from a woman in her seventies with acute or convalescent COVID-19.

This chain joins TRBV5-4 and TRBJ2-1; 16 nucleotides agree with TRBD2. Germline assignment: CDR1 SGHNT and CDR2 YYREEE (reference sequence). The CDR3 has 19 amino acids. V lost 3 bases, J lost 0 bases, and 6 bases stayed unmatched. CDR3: CASSSGTSGRAGSYNEQFF. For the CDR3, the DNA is TGTGCCAGCAGCTCCGGGACTAGCGGGAGGGCGGGCTCCTACAATGAGCAGTTCTTC.

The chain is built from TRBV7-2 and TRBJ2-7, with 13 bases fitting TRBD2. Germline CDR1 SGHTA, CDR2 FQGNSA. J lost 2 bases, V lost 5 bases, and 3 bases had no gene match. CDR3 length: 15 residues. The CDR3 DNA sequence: TGTGCCAGCAGCCCCGGACTAGCGGGAGCCTACGAGCAGTACTTC. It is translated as CASSPGLAGAYEQYF.

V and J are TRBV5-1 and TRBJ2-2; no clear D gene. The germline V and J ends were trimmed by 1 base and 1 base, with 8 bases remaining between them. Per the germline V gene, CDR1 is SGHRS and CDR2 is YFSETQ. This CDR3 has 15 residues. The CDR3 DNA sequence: TGCGCCAGCAGCTTGAATGTCGGGAACACCGGGGAGCTGTTTTTT. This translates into CASSLNVGNTGELFF.

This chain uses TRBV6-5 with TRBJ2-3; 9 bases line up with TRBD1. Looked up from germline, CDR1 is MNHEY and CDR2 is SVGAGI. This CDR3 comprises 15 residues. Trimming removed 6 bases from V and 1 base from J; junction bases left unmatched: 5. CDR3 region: CASRPRDRGTDTQYF. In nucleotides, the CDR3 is TGTGCCAGCAGACCCCGGGACAGGGGCACAGATACGCAGTATTTT.

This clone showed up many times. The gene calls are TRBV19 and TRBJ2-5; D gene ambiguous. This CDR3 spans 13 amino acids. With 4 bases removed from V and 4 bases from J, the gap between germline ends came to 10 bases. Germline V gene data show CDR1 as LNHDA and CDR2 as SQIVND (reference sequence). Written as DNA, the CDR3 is TGTGCCAGTAGTAGAGGAGTTCGAGAGACCCAGTACTTC. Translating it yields CASSRGVRETQYF.

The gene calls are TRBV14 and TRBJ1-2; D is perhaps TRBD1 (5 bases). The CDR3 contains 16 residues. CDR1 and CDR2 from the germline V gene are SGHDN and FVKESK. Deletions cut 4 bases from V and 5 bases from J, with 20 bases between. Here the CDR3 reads CASSPNGAGVRYGYTF. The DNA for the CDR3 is TGTGCCAGCAGCCCTAATGGAGCGGGGGTCCGGTATGGCTACACCTTC.

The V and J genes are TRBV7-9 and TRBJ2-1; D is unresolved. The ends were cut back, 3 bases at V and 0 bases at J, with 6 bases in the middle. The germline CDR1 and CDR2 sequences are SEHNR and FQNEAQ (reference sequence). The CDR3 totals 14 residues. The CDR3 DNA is TGTGCCAGCAGCTTGATAGTCTCCTACAATGAGCAGTTCTTC. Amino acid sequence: CASSLIVSYNEQFF.

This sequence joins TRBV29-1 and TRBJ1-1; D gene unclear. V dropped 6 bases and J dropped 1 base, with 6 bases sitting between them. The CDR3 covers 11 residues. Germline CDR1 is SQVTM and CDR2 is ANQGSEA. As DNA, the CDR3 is TGCAGCGTATCGAGGAACACTGAAGCTTTCTTT. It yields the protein CSVSRNTEAFF.

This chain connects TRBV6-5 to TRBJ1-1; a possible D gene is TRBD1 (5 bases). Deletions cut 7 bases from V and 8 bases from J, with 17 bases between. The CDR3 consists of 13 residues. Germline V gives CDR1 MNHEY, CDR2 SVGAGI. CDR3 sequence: CASIREGPSEAFF. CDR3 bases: TGTGCCAGCATCCGGGAGGGGCCGTCCGAAGCTTTCTTT.

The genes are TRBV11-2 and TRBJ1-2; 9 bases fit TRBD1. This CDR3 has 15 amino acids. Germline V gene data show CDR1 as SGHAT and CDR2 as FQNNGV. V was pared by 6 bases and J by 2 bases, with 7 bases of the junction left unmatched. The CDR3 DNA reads TGTGCCAGCAGACCGACAGGGGGGAGGAACTATGGCTACACCTTC. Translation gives CASRPTGGRNYGYTF.

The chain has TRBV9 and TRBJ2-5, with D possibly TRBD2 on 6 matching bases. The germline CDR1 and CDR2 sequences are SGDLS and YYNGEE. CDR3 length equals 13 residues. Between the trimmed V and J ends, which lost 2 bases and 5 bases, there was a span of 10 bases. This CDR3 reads CASSVPGAETQYF. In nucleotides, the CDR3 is TGTGCCAGCAGCGTGCCGGGAGCTGAGACCCAGTACTTC.

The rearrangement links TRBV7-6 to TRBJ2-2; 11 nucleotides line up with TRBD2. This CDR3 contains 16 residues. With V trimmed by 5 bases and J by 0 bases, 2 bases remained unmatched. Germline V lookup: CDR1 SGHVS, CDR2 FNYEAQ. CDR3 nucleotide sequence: TGTGCCAGCAGCCCGGGACTAGCGGCGAACACCGGGGAGCTGTTTTTT. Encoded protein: CASSPGLAANTGELFF.

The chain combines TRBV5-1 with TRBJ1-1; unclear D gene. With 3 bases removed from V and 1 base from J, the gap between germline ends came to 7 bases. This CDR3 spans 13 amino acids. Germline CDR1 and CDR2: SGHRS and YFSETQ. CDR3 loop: CASSSERNTEAFF. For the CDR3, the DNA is TGCGCCAGCAGCTCTGAGAGGAACACTGAAGCTTTCTTT.

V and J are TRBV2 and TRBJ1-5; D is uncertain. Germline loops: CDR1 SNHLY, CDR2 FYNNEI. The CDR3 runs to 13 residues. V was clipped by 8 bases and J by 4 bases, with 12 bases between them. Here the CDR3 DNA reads TGTGCCAGCCGTGGCACAGCAAATCAGCCCCAGCATTTT. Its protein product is CASRGTANQPQHF.

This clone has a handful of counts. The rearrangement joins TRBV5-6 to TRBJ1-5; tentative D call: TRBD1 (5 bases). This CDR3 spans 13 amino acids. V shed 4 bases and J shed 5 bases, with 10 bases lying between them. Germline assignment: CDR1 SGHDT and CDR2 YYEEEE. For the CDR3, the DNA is TGTGCCAGCAGCCCGGGGGTTGATCAGCCCCAGCATTTT. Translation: CASSPGVDQPQHF.

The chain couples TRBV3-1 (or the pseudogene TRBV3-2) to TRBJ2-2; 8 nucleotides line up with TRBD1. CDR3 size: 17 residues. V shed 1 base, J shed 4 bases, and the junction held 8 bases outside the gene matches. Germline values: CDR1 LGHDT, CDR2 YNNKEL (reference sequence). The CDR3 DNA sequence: TGTGCCAGCAGCCAAGTACCAGGGGGCTTGATCACCGGGGAGCTGTTTTTT. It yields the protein CASSQVPGGLITGELFF.

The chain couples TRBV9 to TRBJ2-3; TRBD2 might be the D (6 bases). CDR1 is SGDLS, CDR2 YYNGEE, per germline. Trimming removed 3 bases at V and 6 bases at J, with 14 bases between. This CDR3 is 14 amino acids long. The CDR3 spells CASSGSAGWDTQYF. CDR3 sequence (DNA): TGTGCCAGCAGCGGAAGCGCGGGGTGGGATACGCAGTATTTT.

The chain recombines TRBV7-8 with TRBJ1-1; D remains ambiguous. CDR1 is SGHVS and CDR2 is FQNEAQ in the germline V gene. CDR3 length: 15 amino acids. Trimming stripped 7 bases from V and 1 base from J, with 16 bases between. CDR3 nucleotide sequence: TGTGCCAGCACCTTGAGACTTTCTAGGAACACTGAAGCTTTCTTT. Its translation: CASTLRLSRNTEAFF.

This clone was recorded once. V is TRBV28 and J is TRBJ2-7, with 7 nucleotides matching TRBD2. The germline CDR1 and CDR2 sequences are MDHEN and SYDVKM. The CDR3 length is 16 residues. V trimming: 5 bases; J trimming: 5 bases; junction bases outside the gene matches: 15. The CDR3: CASSPPVGGSFHEQYF. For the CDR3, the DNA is TGTGCCAGCAGTCCTCCCGTGGGCGGGAGTTTCCACGAGCAGTACTTC.

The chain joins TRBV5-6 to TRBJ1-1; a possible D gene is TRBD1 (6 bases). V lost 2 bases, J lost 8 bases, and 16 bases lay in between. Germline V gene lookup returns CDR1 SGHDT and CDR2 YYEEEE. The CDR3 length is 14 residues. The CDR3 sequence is CASSFTRSQGEAFF. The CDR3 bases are TGTGCCAGCAGCTTTACACGGTCGCAGGGGGAAGCTTTCTTT. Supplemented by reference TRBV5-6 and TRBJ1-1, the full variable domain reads DAGVTQSPTHLIKTRGQQVTLRCSPKSGHDTVSWYQQALGQGPQFIFQYYEEEERQRGNFPDRFSGHQFPNYSSELNVNALLLGDSALYLCASSFTRSQGEAFFGQGTRLTVV.